This entry is about one T cell receptor (beta chain). The sample belongs to a study of blood T cell repertoires in COVID-19. Overall study: Italy, Spain and the United States were the sources of the convalescent and acute COVID-19 samples. The analysed material was cDNA or gDNA that came from T cells, B-cell-depleted T cells, or PBMCs.

CDR3 length equals 15 residues. Germline V gene lookup returns CDR1 SGHRS and CDR2 YFSETQ. Unmatched junction bases numbered 10, after V lost 4 bases and J lost 6 bases. Study processing details: Estimates of nucleated cell counts were drawn from the amplification of reference gene primers. Using immunoSEQ multiplex PCR, the repertoire was profiled, and TCRdb retains in-frame clones only, with some absent. That table supplies the V and J calls and clone size; D and trimming were determined from the DNA. The sample shows roughly 300,000 clones, 88% of them seen only once. Source material: peripheral blood. The receptor was isolated from a man between 18 and 35 years old with active or convalescent COVID-19. This chain joins TRBV5-1 and TRBJ2-3, with TRBD1 identical over 8 bases. CDR3 sequence: CASSATGALVDTQYF. As DNA, the CDR3 is TGCGCCAGCAGCGCGACAGGGGCCCTGGTGGATACGCAGTATTTT.